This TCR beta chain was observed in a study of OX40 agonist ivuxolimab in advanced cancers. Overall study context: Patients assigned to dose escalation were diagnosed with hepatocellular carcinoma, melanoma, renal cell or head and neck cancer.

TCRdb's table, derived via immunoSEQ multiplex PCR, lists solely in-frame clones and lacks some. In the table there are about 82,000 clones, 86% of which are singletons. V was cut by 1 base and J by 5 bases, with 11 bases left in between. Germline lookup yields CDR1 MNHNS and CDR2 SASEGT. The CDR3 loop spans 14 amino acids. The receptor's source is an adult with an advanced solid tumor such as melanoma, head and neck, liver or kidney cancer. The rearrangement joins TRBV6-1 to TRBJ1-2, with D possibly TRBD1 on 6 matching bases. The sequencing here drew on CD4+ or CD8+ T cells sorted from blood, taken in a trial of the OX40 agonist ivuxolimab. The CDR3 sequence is CASSEDREDYGYTF. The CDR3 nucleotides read TGTGCCAGCAGTGAAGACAGGGAGGATTATGGCTACACCTTC.